Shown below are 16 T cell receptor beta chains from a single sample sequenced in a study of PD-1 blockade in mismatch repair-deficient tumors. Repertoires were generated with immunoSEQ multiplex PCR, while TCRdb's copy carries only in-frame clones and drops some. The table records about 20,000 clones, 70% to 90% of them present only once. The sample in question was peripheral blood, obtained 2 weeks after starting pembrolizumab. All receptors derive from an adult with mismatch repair-deficient cancer.

The rearrangement links TRBV7-8 to TRBJ2-5; 9 bases map to TRBD2. Trimming cost V 5 bases and J 5 bases; bases outside gene matches: 12. Germline V CDR1 and CDR2: SGHVS, FQNEAQ. This CDR3 contains 16 residues. The CDR3 DNA follows: TGTGCCAGCAGCCCGGAACCGGGACTAGCACGTGAGACCCAGTACTTC. It translates to CASSPEPGLARETQYF.

The chain couples TRBV4-3 to TRBJ1-2; a possible D gene is TRBD1 (6 bases). The length of the CDR3 is 14 residues. Germline V gives CDR1 LGHNA, CDR2 YSLEER. Trimming shortened V by 0 bases and J by 4 bases, and 9 bases separated the two germline ends. CDR3: CASSQDRGGYGYTF. The DNA for the CDR3 is TGCGCCAGCAGCCAAGATCGAGGGGGCTATGGCTACACCTTC.

This chain links TRBV7-9 with TRBJ1-3; 8 positions agree with TRBD1. The CDR3 totals 14 residues. Germline V CDR1 and CDR2: SEHNR, FQNEAQ (reference sequence). Trimming removed 5 bases from V and 4 bases from J; junction bases left unmatched: 4. The DNA of the CDR3 is TGTGCCAGCAGCGAGCGACAGGGGGGAAACACCATATATTTT. Amino acid sequence: CASSERQGGNTIYF.

This chain joins TRBV28 and TRBJ2-5; 10 bases align to TRBD2. V lost 6 bases and J lost 5; bases outside the gene matches: 18. Germline values: CDR1 MDHEN, CDR2 SYDVKM. This CDR3 comprises 18 residues. CDR3 region: CASSPPTSGPFRWETQYF. CDR3 in DNA: TGTGCCAGCAGCCCCCCGACTAGCGGGCCTTTCAGGTGGGAGACCCAGTACTTC.

The chain carries TRBV14 and TRBJ2-7; D is perhaps TRBD1 (5 bases). The ends were cut back, 1 base at V and 3 bases at J, with 13 bases in the middle. This CDR3 contains 15 residues. Germline CDR1 is SGHDN and CDR2 is FVKESK. CDR3 bases: TGTGCCAGCAGCCAAGCAGGGCATACGGGCTACGAGCAGTACTTC. This translates into CASSQAGHTGYEQYF.

The chain carries TRBV11-2 and TRBJ1-1; no definite D call. The ends were cut back, 2 bases at V and 0 bases at J, with 16 bases in the middle. Germline V gene data show CDR1 as SGHAT and CDR2 as FQNNGV. The CDR3 runs to 17 residues. Here the CDR3 reads CASSLRPGVSMNTEAFF. The CDR3, as DNA: TGTGCCAGCAGCTTACGGCCCGGCGTGTCCATGAACACTGAAGCTTTCTTT.

The chain joins TRBV6-5 to TRBJ1-1, with D possibly being TRBD1 (5 bases). V lost 2 bases, J lost 5 bases, and 15 bases lay in between. The CDR3 runs to 15 residues. CDR1 and CDR2 (germline): MNHEY, SVGAGI. CDR3 amino acids: CASSYSRSGGTEAFF. Here the CDR3 DNA reads TGTGCCAGCAGTTACAGTCGCAGCGGGGGGACTGAAGCTTTCTTT.

V and J are TRBV7-6 and TRBJ2-1, with TRBD2 identical over 7 bases. The CDR3 covers 17 residues. The V segment lost 6 bases and the J segment 4 bases; nucleotides outside the gene matches: 15. The germline V gene encodes CDR1 SGHVS and CDR2 FNYEAQ. CDR3 sequence (DNA): TGTGCCAGCAGTAGAAAAGCGGGAAACCAGATTTACAATGAGCAGTTCTTC. It encodes CASSRKAGNQIYNEQFF.

On this clone itself: One junction end does not reproduce the germline sequence, and a read error may be involved. The chain has TRBV7-7 and TRBJ2-3, with D tentatively TRBD2 (5 bases). This CDR3 spans 15 amino acids. CDR1 and CDR2 from the germline V gene are SSHAT and FNYEAQ (reference sequence). The CDR3 sequence is CASSRTLAGGDTQYF. The CDR3 DNA sequence: TGTGCTAGCAGCCGGACTTTGGCGGGTGGGGATACGCAGTATTTT.

J is TRBJ1-1 and V is TRBV7-9; no clear D gene. Per the germline V gene, CDR1 is SEHNR and CDR2 is FQNEAQ (reference sequence). The CDR3 consists of 13 residues. Deletions cut 0 bases from V and 5 bases from J, with 7 bases between. CDR3 residues: CASSLAWGTEAFF. DNA for the CDR3: TGTGCCAGCAGCTTAGCGTGGGGTACTGAAGCTTTCTTT.

The chain uses TRBV28 and TRBJ1-2; D remains unclear. V lost 3 bases, J lost 8 bases, and 13 bases lay in between. From germline, CDR1 is MDHEN and CDR2 SYDVKM. The CDR3 length is 13 residues. CDR3 region: CASSFYRAQGYTF. In DNA, the CDR3 is TGTGCCAGCAGTTTCTATAGGGCTCAGGGCTACACCTTC.

The V gene is TRBV7-2, the J gene TRBJ2-2; weak D call: TRBD1 (6 bases). Trimming removed 4 bases at V and 6 bases at J, with 12 bases between. This CDR3 region has 14 residues. The germline gives CDR1 SGHTA, CDR2 FQGNSA. CDR3 coding DNA: TGTGCCAGCAGCTCAAATGGGGGCGCCGGGGAGCTGTTTTTT. Residues: CASSSNGGAGELFF.

This clone has only one observation. The chain recombines TRBV5-1 with TRBJ1-2, with TRBD1 as a possible D gene (6 bases). The V gene's germline CDR1 is SGHRS and CDR2 YFSETQ. Trimming shortened V by 4 bases and J by 7 bases, and 17 bases separated the two germline ends. This CDR3 is built from 14 residues. CDR3 in DNA: TGCGCCAGCAGCCCCGCACAGGGTATAGTTGGCTACACCTTC. It encodes CASSPAQGIVGYTF. Combining the CDR3 with reference TRBV5-1 and TRBJ1-2 gives the whole variable domain KAGVTQTPRYLIKTRGQQVTLSCSPISGHRSVSWYQQTPGQGLQFLFEYFSETQRNKGNFPGRFSGRQFSNSRSEMNVSTLELGDSALYLCASSPAQGIVGYTFGSGTRLTVV.

This clone was seen a single time. V usage is TRBV6-1 and J usage is TRBJ2-4; possibly TRBD1 for D (6 bases). Looked up from germline, CDR1 is MNHNS and CDR2 is SASEGT. CDR3 length equals 15 residues. V lost 6 bases and J lost 3, with 15 bases in between. The CDR3 is CASSVGGRGKNIQYF. In DNA, the CDR3 is TGTGCCAGCAGCGTAGGGGGAAGAGGCAAAAACATTCAGTACTTC.

This chain joins TRBV19 and TRBJ2-4, with D uncertain. The CDR3 spans 16 residues. V was pared by 6 bases and J by 2 bases, with 17 bases between. Germline V gives CDR1 LNHDA, CDR2 SQIVND (reference sequence). CDR3: CASRKTTESSKNIQYF. CDR3 DNA sequence: TGTGCCAGTAGAAAGACCACGGAATCGTCCAAAAACATTCAGTACTTC.

This sequence joins TRBV7-9 and TRBJ2-1, with no clear D. Looked up from germline, CDR1 is SEHNR and CDR2 is FQNEAQ (reference sequence). CDR3 size: 16 residues. V was clipped by 4 bases and J by 0 bases, with 13 bases between them. This CDR3 reads CASSSTAASSYNEQFF. CDR3 in DNA: TGTGCCAGCAGCTCGACTGCCGCCAGCTCCTACAATGAGCAGTTCTTC.